The 27 T cell receptor beta chains given below trace back to one sample, sequenced in a study of cytotoxic CD8 clonotypes in ibrutinib-treated CLL. Here immunoSEQ multiplex PCR was the method, and the copy in TCRdb shows in-frame clones only, minus some. The sample records around 310,000 clones, more than 65% being singletons. The sample here was PBMCs, taken before ibrutinib treatment. The receptors were sampled from a human donor with chronic lymphocytic leukemia.

This clone has a handful of counts. V usage is TRBV30 and J usage is TRBJ1-5; no definite D call. Germline values: CDR1 GTSNPN, CDR2 SVGIG (reference sequence). V was cut by 4 bases and J by 9 bases, with 16 bases left in between. The CDR3 runs 13 residues. Here the CDR3 DNA reads TGTGCCTGGAATCTCGGTGCCGCGGGGCCCCAGCATTTT. Protein sequence: CAWNLGAAGPQHF.

The genes are TRBV9 and TRBJ2-7; 7 bases are shared with TRBD1. Looked up from germline, CDR1 is SGDLS and CDR2 is YYNGEE. V shed 2 bases and J 2 bases; nucleotides not matched to a gene: 4. The CDR3 is 14 residues long. The CDR3 spells CASSVSQGAYEQYF. The CDR3 DNA follows: TGTGCCAGCAGCGTTTCCCAGGGGGCCTACGAGCAGTACTTC.

V and J are TRBV4-2 and TRBJ2-4, with 7 bases identical to TRBD1. V gave up 3 bases and J gave up 3 bases; unmatched junction bases: 5. CDR1 LGHNA and CDR2 YNFKEQ come from the germline V gene. This CDR3 is built from 15 residues. The CDR3 sequence: CASSHQGEDKNIQYF. The CDR3 nucleotides are TGTGCCAGCAGCCACCAGGGGGAAGACAAAAACATTCAGTACTTC.

The chain employs TRBV7-9 and TRBJ2-5; TRBD1 matches 7 bases. The CDR3 sequence is 15 residues long. Germline V gene sequence: CDR1 SEHNR, CDR2 FQNEAQ (reference sequence). The ends lost 1 base at V and 5 bases at J; junction bases unmatched: 7. CDR3 protein: CASSLGDRVYETQYF. As DNA, the CDR3 is TGTGCCAGCAGCTTAGGAGACAGGGTTTACGAGACCCAGTACTTC.

The J gene is TRBJ1-1, the V gene TRBV11-3; D is undetermined. This CDR3 has 13 residues. Trimming pared 0 bases from V and 11 bases from J, leaving 13 bases between. Germline CDR1 is SGHNT and CDR2 is YENEEA. The CDR3 nucleotides read TGTGCCAGCAGCTTAGACCGATCAAACAAGGCTTTCTTT. Translating it yields CASSLDRSNKAFF.

The rearrangement uses TRBV19 and TRBJ2-7; D may be TRBD2 (5 bases). The length of the CDR3 is 14 residues. V lost 1 base and J 0 bases, leaving 7 bases between the germline ends. CDR1 is LNHDA and CDR2 is SQIVND in the germline V gene (reference sequence). CDR3 sequence reads: CASSIGGFSYEQYF. CDR3 DNA sequence: TGTGCCAGTAGTATAGGCGGGTTCTCCTACGAGCAGTACTTC.

In its sample, this clone was seen once. It is likely a read error: a sequence one base away is far more abundant. This chain joins TRBV28 and TRBJ1-1, with D possibly TRBD1 on 6 matching bases. Trimming cost V 7 bases and J 6 bases, with 21 bases left between them. From germline, CDR1 is MDHEN and CDR2 SYDVKM. CDR3 length: 15 residues. DNA of the CDR3: TGTGCCAGCATTAAATGGGGACGGACAGAGGCTGAAGCTTTCTTT. Translation: CASIKWGRTEAEAFF.

V is TRBV12-5 and J is TRBJ2-1, with D possibly being TRBD2 (6 bases). CDR1 and CDR2 from the germline V gene are LGHNT and FRNRAP. V gave up 4 bases and J gave up 10 bases, with 26 bases separating them. The CDR3 runs to 17 residues. The CDR3 spells CASGSAGLPPGVGEQFF. CDR3 in DNA: TGTGCTAGTGGTTCGGCGGGACTTCCCCCTGGGGTAGGAGAGCAGTTCTTC.

The chain uses TRBV6-5 and TRBJ2-7, with D perhaps TRBD1 (6 bases). The CDR3 consists of 13 residues. V was cut by 6 bases and J by 0 bases, with 9 bases left in between. CDR1 and CDR2 (germline): MNHEY, SVGAGI. In nucleotides, the CDR3 is TGTGCCAGCAGCCGGGACAACTCCTACGAGCAGTACTTC. Its protein is CASSRDNSYEQYF.

The V call is TRBV29-1, the J call TRBJ2-7; possible D gene TRBD1, 6 bases. The CDR3 consists of 13 residues. Per germline, CDR1 SQVTM and CDR2 ANQGSEA. Trimming shortened V by 6 bases and J by 0 bases, and 12 bases separated the two germline ends. The chain's CDR3 is CSVQDSSSYEQYF. CDR3 sequence (DNA): TGCAGCGTCCAGGACAGTTCCTCCTACGAGCAGTACTTC.

This chain links TRBV2 with TRBJ1-3; no clear D gene. V shed 11 bases and J shed 0 bases, with 11 bases lying between them. CDR3 length: 13 residues. Germline CDR1 reads SNHLY; CDR2 reads FYNNEI. The CDR3 loop is CASKGSSGNTIYF. The CDR3 DNA sequence: TGTGCCTCCAAGGGCAGCTCTGGAAACACCATATATTTT.

The chain has TRBV18 and TRBJ2-1; maybe TRBD1 (6 bases). The CDR3 consists of 14 residues. Germline V gene lookup returns CDR1 KGHSH and CDR2 LQKENI. The germline V and J ends were trimmed by 3 bases and 4 bases, with 10 bases remaining between them. The DNA for the CDR3 is TGTGCCAGCTCACCGGGACAAAATTACAATGAGCAGTTCTTC. Amino acid sequence: CASSPGQNYNEQFF. Complete variable domain (other parts from reference TRBV18 and TRBJ2-1): NAGVMQNPRHLVRRRGQEARLRCSPMKGHSHVYWYRQLPEEGLKFMVYLQKENIIDESGMPKERFSAEFPKEGPSILRIQQVVRGDSAAYFCASSPGQNYNEQFFGPGTRLTVL.

The CDR3: CATHREYEQYF. Written as DNA, the CDR3 is TGTGCCACCCACAGGGAATACGAGCAGTACTTC. V and J are TRBV6-5 and TRBJ2-7; tentative D call: TRBD1 (6 bases). The CDR3 spans 11 residues. Trimming took 10 bases from V and 4 from J, leaving 11 bases between them. CDR1 is MNHEY and CDR2 is SVGAGI in the germline V gene.

The genes are TRBV7-9 and TRBJ2-7, with D possibly being TRBD1 or TRBD2 (5 bases each). Germline CDR1 is SEHNR and CDR2 is FQNEAQ (reference sequence). The CDR3 is 15 amino acids. V was cut by 5 bases and J by 3 bases, with 17 bases left in between. In DNA form, the CDR3 reads TGTGCCAGCAGCCGAGGGGCAGAAGTTCTCTACGAGCAGTACTTC. Protein product: CASSRGAEVLYEQYF.

The J gene is TRBJ2-3, the V gene TRBV29-1; D possibly uses TRBD1 or TRBD2 (6 bases each). The CDR3 runs 13 residues. Germline loops: CDR1 SQVTM, CDR2 ANQGSEA. Deletions cut 7 bases from V and 4 bases from J, with 15 bases between. DNA for the CDR3: TGCAGCGGAGCCCCGGGGGCTTCAGATACGCAGTATTTT. Protein: CSGAPGASDTQYF.

The chain joins TRBV25-1 to TRBJ2-1, with no clear D. This CDR3 has 14 amino acids. From germline, CDR1 is MGHDK and CDR2 SYGVNS. Between the trimmed V and J ends, which lost 7 bases and 9 bases, there was a span of 19 bases. CDR3 coding DNA: TGTGCCAGCAAGGCCCTCGGACCCTCGGGTGAGCAGTTCTTC. This encodes CASKALGPSGEQFF. The variable domain in full, with the rest retrieved from reference TRBV25-1 and TRBJ2-1, is EADIYQTPRYLVIGTGKKITLECSQTMGHDKMYWYQQDPGMELHLIHYSYGVNSTEKGDLSSESTVSRIRTEHFPLTLESARPSHTSQYLCASKALGPSGEQFFGPGTRLTVL.

This sequence joins TRBV19 and TRBJ2-5; D is possibly TRBD1 (6 bases). CDR1 LNHDA and CDR2 SQIVND come from the germline V gene (reference sequence). V gave up 4 bases and J gave up 5 bases, with 17 bases separating them. This CDR3 region has 15 residues. The CDR3 here is CASSTPGRGSETQYF. The DNA of the CDR3 is TGTGCCAGTAGTACCCCGGGAAGGGGGAGCGAGACCCAGTACTTC.

The chain employs TRBV5-1 and TRBJ2-5, with 7 bases aligning to TRBD1. V gave up 0 bases and J gave up 5 bases; unmatched junction bases: 7. The CDR3 spans 15 residues. Germline CDR1 reads SGHRS; CDR2 reads YFSETQ. CDR3 loop: CASSLDRGAQETQYF. The CDR3 DNA reads as TGCGCCAGCAGCTTGGACAGGGGAGCTCAGGAGACCCAGTACTTC. The full variable domain, rest sourced from reference TRBV5-1 and TRBJ2-5, is KAGVTQTPRYLIKTRGQQVTLSCSPISGHRSVSWYQQTPGQGLQFLFEYFSETQRNKGNFPGRFSGRQFSNSRSEMNVSTLELGDSALYLCASSLDRGAQETQYFGPGTRLLVL.

This chain links TRBV5-1 with TRBJ2-7, with D perhaps TRBD2 (5 bases). CDR3 size: 12 residues. Between the trimmed V and J ends, which lost 3 bases and 2 bases, there was a span of 6 bases. Germline CDR1 reads SGHRS; CDR2 reads YFSETQ. The CDR3 protein is CASSSGTYEQYF. The CDR3, as DNA: TGCGCCAGCAGCTCGGGGACCTACGAGCAGTACTTC. The variable domain in full, completed from reference TRBV5-1 and TRBJ2-7, reads KAGVTQTPRYLIKTRGQQVTLSCSPISGHRSVSWYQQTPGQGLQFLFEYFSETQRNKGNFPGRFSGRQFSNSRSEMNVSTLELGDSALYLCASSSGTYEQYFGPGTRLTVT.

The gene calls are TRBV10-1 and TRBJ1-1; no definite D call. The CDR3 sequence is 13 residues long. Germline V gene data show CDR1 as WNHNN and CDR2 as SYGVQD (reference sequence). V dropped 7 bases and J dropped 4 bases, with 13 bases sitting between them. The CDR3 DNA reads TGCGCCAGCACCTTTGCCTGGGCCACTGAAGCTTTCTTT. It codes for CASTFAWATEAFF.

V and J are TRBV5-6 and TRBJ2-5; D remains unclear. Between the trimmed V and J ends, which lost 0 bases and 5 bases, there was a span of 11 bases. This CDR3 has 14 residues. CDR1 SGHDT and CDR2 YYEEEE come from the germline V gene. The CDR3 coding sequence is TGTGCCAGCAGCTTGGCCGTAGCTTTCGAGACCCAGTACTTC. Protein sequence: CASSLAVAFETQYF. The variable domain in full, completed from reference TRBV5-6 and TRBJ2-5, reads DAGVTQSPTHLIKTRGQQVTLRCSPKSGHDTVSWYQQALGQGPQFIFQYYEEEERQRGNFPDRFSGHQFPNYSSELNVNALLLGDSALYLCASSLAVAFETQYFGPGTRLLVL.

The rearrangement links TRBV30 to TRBJ1-5; D gene unclear. The length of the CDR3 is 13 residues. V lost 3 bases and J lost 4, with 10 bases in between. CDR1 and CDR2 (germline): GTSNPN, SVGIG (reference sequence). For the CDR3, the DNA is TGTGCCTGGAGCTCAGGACTAAATCAGCCCCAGCATTTT. This translates into CAWSSGLNQPQHF. The complete variable domain, with remaining parts taken from reference TRBV30 and TRBJ1-5, reads SQTIHQWPATLVQPVGSPLSLECTVEGTSNPNLYWYRQAAGRGLQLLFYSVGIGQISSEVPQNLSASRPQDRQFILSSKKLLLSDSGFYLCAWSSGLNQPQHFGDGTRLSIL.

The chain has TRBV25-1 and TRBJ1-4, with D perhaps matching TRBD1 (5 bases). Germline values: CDR1 MGHDK, CDR2 SYGVNS. The V gene lost 2 bases and the J gene lost 7 bases, with 11 bases spanning the gap. CDR3 length: 14 residues. CDR3 bases: TGTGCCAGCAGTGAAGGGCAGGGTGGTGAAAAACTGTTTTTT. Protein product: CASSEGQGGEKLFF.

V and J are TRBV27 and TRBJ2-1; the D is unclear. The CDR3 contains 12 residues. V lost 2 bases to trimming and J lost 7 bases, with 6 bases between them. Germline CDR1 MNHEY, CDR2 SMNVEV (reference sequence). For the CDR3, the DNA is TGTGCCAGCAGTTTAGGTGTAAATGAGCAGTTCTTC. Amino acid sequence: CASSLGVNEQFF.

The chain combines TRBV28 with TRBJ1-2, with TRBD1 matching over 8 bases. V was pared by 6 bases and J by 7 bases, with 10 bases of the junction left unmatched. CDR1 MDHEN and CDR2 SYDVKM come from the germline V gene. The CDR3 loop spans 14 amino acids. In DNA form, the CDR3 reads TGTGCCAGCAGGGCCACCGGGACAGGAGTTGGCTACACCTTC. It translates to CASRATGTGVGYTF.

This sequence joins TRBV6-4 and TRBJ1-1, with a possible D match to TRBD1 (5 bases). Trimming pared 2 bases from V and 7 bases from J, leaving 14 bases between. CDR1 and CDR2 (germline): MRHNA, SNTAGT. This CDR3 comprises 14 residues. The CDR3 loop is CASSDPRRGNEAFF. CDR3 DNA: TGTGCCAGCAGTGACCCCAGACGGGGGAATGAAGCTTTCTTT.

This sequence joins TRBV4-3 and TRBJ2-1, with a weak D call TRBD1 (5 bases). Between the trimmed V and J ends, which lost 0 bases and 9 bases, there was a span of 18 bases. This CDR3 contains 16 residues. The germline CDR1 and CDR2 sequences are LGHNA and YSLEER. This CDR3 is CASSQELQPWGGEQFF. CDR3 nucleotides: TGCGCCAGCAGCCAAGAGCTACAGCCCTGGGGCGGTGAGCAGTTCTTC.